In this sample, the clone carrying this T cell receptor beta chain turned up a few times. The assay was immunoSEQ multiplex PCR, and TCRdb's table has in-frame clones only and misses some. The table includes around 72,000 clones, more than 70% detected once. Unmatched junction bases numbered 1, after V lost 4 bases and J lost 8 bases. CDR3 length: 13 residues. CDR1 and CDR2 (germline): SGHDN, FVKESK. The data were obtained in a study of OX40 agonist ivuxolimab in advanced cancers. The TCR was taken from an adult with an advanced solid tumor such as melanoma, head and neck, liver or kidney cancer. This specimen was CD4+ or CD8+ T cells sorted from blood, taken in a trial of the OX40 agonist ivuxolimab. The chain uses TRBV14 and TRBJ2-1, with TRBD2 identical over 11 bases. This CDR3 is CASSRGLADEQFF. DNA of the CDR3: TGTGCCAGCAGCCGGGGACTAGCGGATGAGCAGTTCTTC.